Listed below are T cell receptor beta chains from one sample, sequenced in a study of shared clonotypes between healthy human individuals. Some clones are missing from TCRdb's copy, which holds only in-frame ones; the method was immunoSEQ multiplex PCR. The sample yields over 1.4 million clones, more than 95% seen once. Material for sequencing was naive CD4+ T cells sorted from blood. The receptors stem from a man aged 25 to 40 in good health. Each CDR3 is given with its conserved first and last residue. The D gene is left open where the match is weak. Clone size is not always given. Where it is, it says once, few, many or a class for expanded clones.

clone_size j_call d_call v_call cdr3_length cdr3_nt cdr3_aa
NA TRBJ2-7 TRBD1 TRBV28 15 TGTGCCAGCAGTTTTAGACAGGGGGCTCGATACGAGCAGTACTTC CASSFRQGARYEQYF
NA TRBJ2-1 TRBD1 TRBV9 16 TGTGCCAGCAGCGTAGAAGACAGGGGGCCGTACAATGAGCAGTTCTTC CASSVEDRGPYNEQFF
NA TRBJ2-4 NA TRBV28 12 TGTGCCAGCAGTTTAACTAAAAACATTCAGTACTTC CASSLTKNIQYF
NA TRBJ1-4 NA TRBV29-1 12 TGCAGCGTAGTTAGGGAGGGTGAAAAACTGTTTTTT CSVVREGEKLFF
NA TRBJ2-7 TRBD1 TRBV28 15 TGTGCCAGCAGCCAGGGTGGACAGGGCTCCTACGAGCAGTACTTC CASSQGGQGSYEQYF
NA TRBJ1-5 NA TRBV7-2 15 TGTGCCAGCAGCTCACGGAGAACGATTATCCTGCCCCAGCATTTT CASSSRRTIILPQHF
NA TRBJ1-1 NA TRBV5-1 15 TGCGCCAGCAGCTCGATCAGGGACATGAACACTGAAGCTTTCTTT CASSSIRDMNTEAFF
NA TRBJ1-2 TRBD1 TRBV19 16 TGTGCCAGCAGCCTCCTCCCGGGACAGGGGTTCTATGGCTACACCTTC CASSLLPGQGFYGYTF
NA TRBJ1-1 NA TRBV6-5 15 TGTGCCAGCAGTTACTCGCGCCTTTTGAGGACTGAAGCTTTCTTT CASSYSRLLRTEAFF
NA TRBJ2-2 NA TRBV14 13 TGTGCCAGCAGCCAAGAAGCGGCCGGGGAGCTGTTTTTT CASSQEAAGELFF
NA TRBJ2-1 TRBD2 TRBV7-9 16 TGTGCCAGCAGCATAGGTAGCGCGGGAGTAGGAAATGAGCAGTTCTTC CASSIGSAGVGNEQFF
NA TRBJ2-2 NA TRBV5-1 16 TGCGCCAGCAGCTTTGGATTAGGTCCGGCCACCGGGGAGCTGTTTTTT CASSFGLGPATGELFF
NA TRBJ2-3 TRBD1 TRBV6-4 15 TGTGCCAGCAGTGACTCTGCAGGGGGCATAGATACGCAGTATTTT CASSDSAGGIDTQYF
once TRBJ2-1 TRBD2 TRBV4-3 13 TGCGCCAGCAGCCAAGATCTGGGGACTAGCTTAATCTTC CASSQDLGTSLIF
NA TRBJ2-1 NA TRBV29-1 12 TGCAGCGTTGTCCCTAAAATTAATGAGCAGTTCTTC CSVVPKINEQFF
NA TRBJ1-4 NA TRBV5-1 17 TGCGCCAGCAGCTTGGTCAGAGCAGACCCAACTAATGAAAAACTGTTTTTT CASSLVRADPTNEKLFF